This T cell receptor (beta chain) appears in the sequencing data of a study of T-cell reconstitution after alpha-beta-depleted transplantation in children. Findings of the study overall: About two months after transplant, alpha-beta T cells reportedly came from several hundred expanded graft clones. Newly made T cells mostly supplied T-cell counts and diversity one year after transplant.

TCRbeta library construction was performed incorporating unique molecular identifiers. One entry per CDR3 protein results from TCRdb running MiXCR on the PCR reads. The sample shows some 840,000 distinct CDR3 sequences, approximately 15% of them seen only once. This clonotype was seen a few times. The antigen is undetermined. Specimen: PBMCs, mostly from graft donor cells, collected 360 days after TCRalphabeta/CD19-depleted stem cell transplant. This TCR was sampled from a male patient under 18 who had a stem cell transplant for acute lymphoblastic leukemia, so the T cells may come from the graft donor.

For the CDR3, the DNA is TGTGCCAGCAGCCGGGACCCCCGTTATGATGAGCAGTTCTTC. Its protein is CASSRDPRYDEQFF. The J gene is TRBJ2-1, the V gene TRBV7-3, with D perhaps matching TRBD1 or TRBD2 (5 bases each). This CDR3 has 14 amino acids. The V end lost 5 bases, the J end lost 8 bases, and 16 bases lay between the germline ends. Germline CDR1 and CDR2: SGHTA and FQGTGA. Full variable domain (missing parts from reference TRBV7-3 and TRBJ2-1): GAGVSQTPSNKVTEKGKYVELRCDPISGHTALYWYRQSLGQGPEFLIYFQGTGAADDSGLPNDRFFAVRPEGSVSTLKIQRTERGDSAVYLCASSRDPRYDEQFFGPGTRLTVL.